This TCR beta chain was observed in a study of coeliac disease (dated by TCRdb to between 2020 and 2023). At the level of the whole study: Each coeliac patient was placed into one of three groups: newly diagnosed active disease, refractory coeliac disease type I, or disease controlled by a gluten-free diet. Refractory coeliac disease type I was defined by the absence of response to a gluten-free diet for more than 12 months, together with immunophenotypically normal intraepithelial cells. Because high-resolution HLA typing was not available, biased TRBV7-2 usage was examined as a proof of principle. Next-generation sequencing of rearranged TRB and TRG CDR3 regions was applied to small intestinal lymphocyte fractions from coeliac and non-coeliac patients. The study was aimed at characterising TR repertoires of small intestinal T cells in active, refractory type I and gluten-free-diet-treated coeliac disease. The full study included around 30 patients: 22 with serologically confirmed coeliac disease and 8 controls with non-small intestinal disorders. TRB sequencing worked for samples from 30 or so subjects, and these included 24 paired bulk unsorted intraepithelial and lamina propria cell samples.

Library creation used the immunoSEQ multiplex PCR assay. In a multiplexed PCR, the TR loci were amplified; reverse primers were designed against J gene segments, whereas forward primers were designed against V gene segments. The amplified CDR3 regions were sequenced using the Illumina HiSeq System. The authors processed their data as follows. Closely related reads were merged by a nearest-neighbour algorithm to remove PCR and sequencing errors and to collapse the data into unique sequences. Each repertoire was summarised by clonality and by T cell density, with T cell density defined as TR molecules per amount of genomic DNA input. Public TRs were defined as CDR3 amino acid sequences in at least 80% of unsorted samples, then tested for differential abundance between coeliac and control samples. Disease-group differences in clonality and density were tested with Kruskal-Wallis tests followed by Dunn post-tests. The clones in this table, taken by TCRdb from immuneACCESS, are in-frame only. Not every clone is retained; where verified, under half of the shortfall comes from an unresolved V gene, and the cause of the rest is unknown. V and J calls and clone size come straight from that table; D and trimming were deduced from the DNA. Within this sample are approximately 9,100 clones, with 57% of them counted one time only. The ten largest clonotypes hold around 10% of the sample.

The full study reports these points: High-purity fractions were not obtained when intraepithelial cells were separated from lamina propria cells, so cross-contamination between compartments was possible. The approach was considered by the authors to be unsuitable for unbiased detection of gliadin-specific T cells, as gliadin-specific T cells are scarce and rarely shared between patients. TRB repertoires were found to be largely private, with most amino acid sequences unique to one sample, and no significant difference in V-gene usage was found between disease groups. TRB and TRG repertoires of active coeliac intraepithelial and lamina propria samples showed lower clonality than controls, suggesting recruitment of diverse T cells.

Cells were frozen in liquid nitrogen in DMSO/FBS as aliquots of 500,000 cells, with a single aliquot from each fraction going to sequencing. All 30 or so patients in the study underwent endoscopy and small intestinal biopsy. To release intraepithelial cells, biopsies were stirred for one hour at 37 degrees C in RPMI with EGTA, MgCl2 and 1% FBS. Genomic DNA was extracted from frozen unsorted cell fractions using the Qiagen DNeasy blood extraction kit. Of note for this clone: Its antigen is unknown. No much larger clonotype is one base removed from it; base qualities were not supplied.

CDR1 SGDLS and CDR2 YYNGEE were looked up in the germline V gene. V loses 2 bases of germline sequence and J loses 8 bases, and the interval between the two ends is 12 bases. From cysteine to phenylalanine, the CDR3 is 13 amino acids long. Only the CDR3 DNA stays, 39 bases, in frame from base 1. Sequenced material: intraepithelial lymphocytes from the gut. The cell subset or site label on this specimen signifies: intraepithelial cell (IEC) fraction of small intestinal biopsy. This receptor chain uses TRBV9 and TRBJ2-3, with a tentative D gene TRBD1 over 5 matching bases. The receptor comes from a woman aged 60 to 75 with celiac disease. The CDR3 protein sequence reads: CASSVDNWGTQYF. The DNA sequence is given as TGTGCCAGCAGCGTGGACAATTGGGGTACGCAGTATTTT.